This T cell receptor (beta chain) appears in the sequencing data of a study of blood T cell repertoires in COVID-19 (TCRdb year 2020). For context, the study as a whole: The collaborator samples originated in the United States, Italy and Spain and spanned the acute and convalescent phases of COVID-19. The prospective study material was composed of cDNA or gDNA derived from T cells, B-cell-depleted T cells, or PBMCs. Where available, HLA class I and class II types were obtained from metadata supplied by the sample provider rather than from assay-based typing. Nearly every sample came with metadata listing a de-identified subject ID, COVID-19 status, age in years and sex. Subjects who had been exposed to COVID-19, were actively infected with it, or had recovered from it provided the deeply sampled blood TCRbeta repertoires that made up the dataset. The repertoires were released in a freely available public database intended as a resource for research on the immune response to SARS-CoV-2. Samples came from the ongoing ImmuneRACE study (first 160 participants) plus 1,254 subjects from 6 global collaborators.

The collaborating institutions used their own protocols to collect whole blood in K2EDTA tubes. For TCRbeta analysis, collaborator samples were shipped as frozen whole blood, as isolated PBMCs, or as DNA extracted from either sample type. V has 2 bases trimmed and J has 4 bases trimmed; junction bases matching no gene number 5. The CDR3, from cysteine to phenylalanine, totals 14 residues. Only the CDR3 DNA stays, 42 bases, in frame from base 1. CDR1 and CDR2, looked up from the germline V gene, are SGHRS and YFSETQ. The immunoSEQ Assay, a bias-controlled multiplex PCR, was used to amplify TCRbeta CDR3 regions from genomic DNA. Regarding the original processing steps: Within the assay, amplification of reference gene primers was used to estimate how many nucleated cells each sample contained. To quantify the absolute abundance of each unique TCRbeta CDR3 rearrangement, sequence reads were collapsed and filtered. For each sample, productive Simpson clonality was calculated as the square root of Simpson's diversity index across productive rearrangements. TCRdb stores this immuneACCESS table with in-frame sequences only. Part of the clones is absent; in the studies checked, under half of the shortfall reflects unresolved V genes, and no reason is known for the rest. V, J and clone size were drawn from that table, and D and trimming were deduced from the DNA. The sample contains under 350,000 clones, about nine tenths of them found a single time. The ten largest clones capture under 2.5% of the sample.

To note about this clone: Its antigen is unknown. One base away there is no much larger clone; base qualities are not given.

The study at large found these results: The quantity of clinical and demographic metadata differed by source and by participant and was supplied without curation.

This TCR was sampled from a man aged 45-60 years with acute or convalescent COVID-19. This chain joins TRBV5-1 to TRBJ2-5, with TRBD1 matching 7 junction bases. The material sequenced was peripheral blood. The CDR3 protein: CASSFTGDAETQYF. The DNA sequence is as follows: TGCGCCAGCAGCTTTACAGGGGATGCAGAGACCCAGTACTTC. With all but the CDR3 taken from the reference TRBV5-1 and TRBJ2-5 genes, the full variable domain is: KAGVTQTPRYLIKTRGQQVTLSCSPISGHRSVSWYQQTPGQGLQFLFEYFSETQRNKGNFPGRFSGRQFSNSRSEMNVSTLELGDSALYLCASSFTGDAETQYFGPGTRLLVL.